This T cell receptor beta chain is from a study of radiation and T cells in renal cell carcinoma. Overall study results and limits: From baseline, blood top tumor clonotypes peaked at 2 weeks post-radiation. Baseline intratumoral clonotype presence is unknown without pretreatment biopsies.

Regarding time point: blood 4 weeks post-SBRT, at nephrectomy. Treatment defined: 15 Gy SBRT to primary tumor, nephrectomy 4 weeks later. Nephrectomy followed 15 Gy stereotactic body radiation by 4 weeks. Some clones are missing from TCRdb's copy, which holds only in-frame ones; the method was immunoSEQ multiplex PCR. The table includes roughly 92,000 clones, roughly 88% detected once. Germline lookup yields CDR1 MNHEY and CDR2 SVGAGI. The V gene lost 7 bases and the J gene lost 4 bases, with 10 bases spanning the gap. The length of the CDR3 is 12 residues. Only one count was recorded for this clone. Its cognate antigen is unknown.

The chain combines TRBV6-5 with TRBJ2-5, with a tentative D call TRBD1 (5 bases). The specimen was blood, collected from a patient whose treatment included radiotherapy and nephrectomy. This clonotype was obtained from a man aged 55 to 70 with renal cell carcinoma. This CDR3 reads CASNTRVETQYF. The CDR3 nucleotides read TGTGCCAGCAATACCAGGGTAGAGACCCAGTACTTC.